This T cell receptor (beta chain) was documented in a study of T-cell memory formation after mild COVID-19. Study-level points and caveats: Several responding clones turned up in pre-infection memory, indicating that cross-reactive memory may have taken part.

To note about this clonotype: Its antigen remains unknown.

MiXCR was run by TCRdb on the 5' RACE reads, yielding one entry per CDR3 protein. In the table there are more than 350,000 distinct CDR3 sequences, roughly 15% of which are singletons. This CDR3 is 15 amino acids long. The germline V gene encodes CDR1 DFQATT and CDR2 SNEGSKA (reference sequence). V was pared by 1 base and J by 7 bases, with 16 bases between. The origin of this receptor is a man aged 18 to 30 who had mild COVID-19 (a few samples of this study predate the infection). Cell type and time point are not known. Sequences were obtained from PBMCs or a T cell subset sorted from them (not recorded which). The J gene is TRBJ2-2, the V gene TRBV20-1; D unresolved. The CDR3 DNA is TGCAGTGCTAGAGGGCCGACGCCAGTAGGCGGGGAGCTGTTTTTT. As protein: CSARGPTPVGGELFF.